What follows are 9 T cell receptor beta chains derived from one specimen sequenced in a study of radiotherapy plus CTLA-4 blockade in lung cancer. The data were produced by immunoSEQ multiplex PCR, yet TCRdb's version contains in-frame clones alone and is incomplete. Among tens of thousands of clones, around 80% were seen once, and the ten largest hold 4%. Sequences were derived from peripheral blood, sampled from a patient treated with radiotherapy plus ipilimumab. Every receptor here comes from a human donor with non-small cell lung cancer who had a partial response to radiotherapy plus ipilimumab.

V gene TRBV7-3 combines with J gene TRBJ1-2, with D hard to call. In germline, CDR1 is SGHTA, CDR2 FQGTGA. This CDR3 has 17 amino acids. V lost 0 bases to trimming and J lost 1 base, with 15 bases between them. The CDR3 protein is CASSLTGVEGDNYGYTF. The CDR3 coding sequence is TGTGCCAGCAGCTTAACGGGCGTGGAAGGTGATAACTATGGCTACACCTTC.

V gene TRBV5-4 combines with J gene TRBJ2-5, with TRBD2 identical over 11 bases. Per germline, CDR1 SGHNT and CDR2 YYREEE (reference sequence). V was clipped by 4 bases and J by 2 bases; unmatched bases: 4. The CDR3 runs 15 residues. The DNA of the CDR3 is TGTGCCAGCAGCGATAGCGGGGGGGAACAAGAGACCCAGTACTTC. Residues: CASSDSGGEQETQYF. Full variable domain (outside the CDR3, taken from reference TRBV5-4 and TRBJ2-5): ETGVTQSPTHLIKTRGQQVTLRCSSQSGHNTVSWYQQALGQGPQFIFQYYREEENGRGNFPPRFSGLQFPNYSSELNVNALELDDSALYLCASSDSGGEQETQYFGPGTRLLVL.

The chain links TRBV7-2 to TRBJ2-7; D perhaps matches TRBD1 (5 bases). CDR1 is SGHTA, CDR2 FQGNSA, per germline. The V gene lost 7 bases and the J gene lost 0 bases, with 13 bases spanning the gap. CDR3 length equals 14 residues. The CDR3 nucleotides are TGTGCCAGCATCCCCGACAGAAGCTCCTACGAGCAGTACTTC. The encoded protein is CASIPDRSSYEQYF.

Notes on this clone: Other DNA sequences in the same sample also yield this CDR3. The V gene is TRBV6-1, the J gene TRBJ1-2; TRBD1 aligns across 8 bases. J gave up 4 bases and V 6 bases, and 4 bases lay outside the gene matches. Germline V CDR1 and CDR2: MNHNS, SASEGT. The CDR3 is made up of 13 amino acids. The CDR3 DNA is TGTGCCAGCAGGGGCCAGGGGGCCTATGGCTACACCTTC. This codes for CASRGQGAYGYTF.

This clone was found once. The chain employs TRBV5-4 and TRBJ2-1; 7 bases match TRBD2. CDR1 SGHNT and CDR2 YYREEE come from the germline V gene (reference sequence). This CDR3 contains 15 residues. V dropped 4 bases and J dropped 3; count of bases not matched to a gene: 7. The CDR3 DNA is TGTGCCAGCAGCCCCCCTAGCGGAGACTACAATGAGCAGTTCTTC. Its translation is CASSPPSGDYNEQFF.

The J gene is TRBJ1-1, the V gene TRBV28; maybe TRBD1 (5 bases). The V gene's germline CDR1 is MDHEN and CDR2 SYDVKM. V lost 6 bases, J lost 0 bases, and 8 bases lay in between. This CDR3 has 13 residues. In nucleotides, the CDR3 is TGTGCCAGCAGCGACAGCCTGAACACTGAAGCTTTCTTT. As protein: CASSDSLNTEAFF.

This clone has just a few counts. This sequence joins TRBV6-5 and TRBJ2-7; 7 bases agree with TRBD1. Trimming took 7 bases from V and 1 from J; bases not matched to a gene: 4. This CDR3 is built from 13 residues. Germline V gives CDR1 MNHEY, CDR2 SVGAGI. Here the CDR3 DNA reads TGTGCCAGCAAGCAGGGGGTTTCCTACGAGCAGTACTTC. Translation gives CASKQGVSYEQYF.

This rearrangement joins TRBV11-2 to TRBJ2-2; 12 bases match TRBD2. Germline loops: CDR1 SGHAT, CDR2 FQNNGV. V trimming: 5 bases; J trimming: 5 bases; junction bases outside the gene matches: 6. The CDR3 length is 16 residues. CDR3 protein: CASSPGLAGRTGELFF. The DNA of the CDR3 is TGTGCCAGCAGCCCTGGACTAGCGGGGAGGACCGGGGAGCTGTTTTTT. Full variable domain (missing parts from reference TRBV11-2 and TRBJ2-2): EAGVAQSPRYKIIEKRQSVAFWCNPISGHATLYWYQQILGQGPKLLIQFQNNGVVDDSQLPKDRFSAERLKGVDSTLKIQPAKLEDSAVYLCASSPGLAGRTGELFFGEGSRLTVL.

This chain uses TRBV6-5 with TRBJ1-1, with D unclear. CDR3 length equals 14 residues. The germline V and J ends were trimmed by 6 bases and 0 bases, with 11 bases remaining between them. Looked up from germline, CDR1 is MNHEY and CDR2 is SVGAGI. CDR3 sequence: CASSRPTVNTEAFF. The DNA of the CDR3 is TGTGCCAGCAGCCGACCTACAGTGAACACTGAAGCTTTCTTT.